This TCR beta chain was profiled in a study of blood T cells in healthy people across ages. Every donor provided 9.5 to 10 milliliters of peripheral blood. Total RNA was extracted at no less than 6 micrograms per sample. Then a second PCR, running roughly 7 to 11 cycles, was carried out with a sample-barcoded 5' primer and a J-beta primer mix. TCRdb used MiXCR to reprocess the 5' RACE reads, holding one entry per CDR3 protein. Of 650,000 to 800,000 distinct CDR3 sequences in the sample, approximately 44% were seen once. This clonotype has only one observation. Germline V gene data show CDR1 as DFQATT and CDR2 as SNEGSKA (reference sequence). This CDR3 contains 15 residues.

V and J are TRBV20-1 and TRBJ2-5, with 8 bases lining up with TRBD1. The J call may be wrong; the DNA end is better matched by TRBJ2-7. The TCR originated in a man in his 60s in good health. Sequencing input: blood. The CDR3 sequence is CSTNQPGQANYEQYF. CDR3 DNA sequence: TGCAGTACTAATCAGCCGGGACAGGCAAACTACGAGCAGTACTTC.